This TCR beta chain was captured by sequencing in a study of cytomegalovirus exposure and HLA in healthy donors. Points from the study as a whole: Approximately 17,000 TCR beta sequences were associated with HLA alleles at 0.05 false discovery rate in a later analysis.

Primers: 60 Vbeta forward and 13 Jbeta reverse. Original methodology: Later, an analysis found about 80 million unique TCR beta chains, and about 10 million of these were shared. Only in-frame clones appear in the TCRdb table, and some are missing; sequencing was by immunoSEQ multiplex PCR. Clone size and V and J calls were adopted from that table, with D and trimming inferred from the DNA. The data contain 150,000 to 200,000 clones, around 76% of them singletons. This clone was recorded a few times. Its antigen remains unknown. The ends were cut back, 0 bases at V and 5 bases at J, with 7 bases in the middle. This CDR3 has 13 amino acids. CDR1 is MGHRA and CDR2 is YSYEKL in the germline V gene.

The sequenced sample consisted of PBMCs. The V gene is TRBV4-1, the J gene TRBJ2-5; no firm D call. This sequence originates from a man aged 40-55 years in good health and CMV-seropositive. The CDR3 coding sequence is TGCGCCAGCAGCCAAGACAGTTGGGAGACCCAGTACTTC. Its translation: CASSQDSWETQYF.